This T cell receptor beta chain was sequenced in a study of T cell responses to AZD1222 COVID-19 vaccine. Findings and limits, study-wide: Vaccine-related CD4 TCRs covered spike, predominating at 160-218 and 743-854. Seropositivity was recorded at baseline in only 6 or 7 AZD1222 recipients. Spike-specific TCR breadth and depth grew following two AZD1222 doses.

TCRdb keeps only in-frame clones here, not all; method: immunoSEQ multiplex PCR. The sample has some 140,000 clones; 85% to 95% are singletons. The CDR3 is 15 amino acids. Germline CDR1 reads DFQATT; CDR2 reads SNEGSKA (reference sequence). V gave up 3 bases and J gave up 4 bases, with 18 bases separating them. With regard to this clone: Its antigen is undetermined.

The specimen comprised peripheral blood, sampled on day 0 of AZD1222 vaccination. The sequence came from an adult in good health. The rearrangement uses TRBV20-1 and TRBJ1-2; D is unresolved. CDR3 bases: TGCAGTGCTAGTTTGGCCGACCACTTTCCCTATGGCTACACCTTC. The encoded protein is CSASLADHFPYGYTF.